This TCR beta chain was sequenced during a study of T-cell reconstitution after alpha-beta-depleted transplantation in children. This clonotype came up many times. A library of TCRbeta sequences, prepared with unique molecular identifiers, was generated. Using its own MiXCR run on the PCR reads, TCRdb lists one record per CDR3 protein. This repertoire shows roughly 610,000 distinct CDR3 sequences, roughly a tenth found once; its top ten account for 4% to 5%. The CDR3 is 13 amino acids. Germline CDR1 is SQVTM and CDR2 is ANQGSEA. V shed 6 bases and J shed 8 bases, with 19 bases lying between them. The sequencing here drew on PBMCs from the stem cell graft donor, taken from the stem cell graft. This receptor was obtained from a human donor who donated a stem cell graft to a child with acute myeloid leukemia. V usage is TRBV29-1 and J usage is TRBJ1-1; TRBD1 might be the D (6 bases). CDR3: CSVPNTGTGEAFF. For the CDR3, the DNA is TGCAGCGTACCCAATACAGGGACTGGCGAAGCTTTCTTT.